Given below is one T cell receptor beta chain in context. The antigen this receptor binds is unknown. It has no much larger one-base neighbor in the sample; base qualities were not kept. TCRbeta CDR3 regions were amplified from genomic DNA using the immunoSEQ Assay, a bias-controlled multiplex PCR. Per the original workflow: Within the assay, amplification of reference gene primers was used to estimate how many nucleated cells each sample contained. To quantify the absolute abundance of each unique TCRbeta CDR3 rearrangement, sequence reads were collapsed and filtered. Productive Simpson clonality was computed per sample as the square root of Simpson's diversity index over productive rearrangements. TCRdb's version of the immuneACCESS table is confined to in-frame rearrangements and falls short of the full clone set. An unresolved V gene accounts for under half of the shortfall where checked; the remainder is of unknown origin. D and trimming come from the DNA, and the V and J calls and clone size come from that table. This sample holds some 130,000 clones; 75% to 90% were observed only once. The ten largest account for around 4.2% of the sample.

In Seattle, one collaborating source enrolled patients while the infection was active and tracked those patients longitudinally over the course of disease. Each collaborating institution followed its own protocols to collect whole blood in K2EDTA tubes. For TCRbeta analysis, collaborators shipped samples in one of three forms: frozen whole blood, isolated PBMCs, or DNA extracted from either of those sample types. These data come from a study of blood T cell repertoires in COVID-19 (dated by TCRdb to between 2020 and 2021). In the study overall: Samples covering the acute and convalescent phases of COVID-19 were provided by collaborators in the United States, Italy and Spain. The samples were drawn from two sources: the first 160 participants of the ongoing ImmuneRACE study, and 1,200 or so subjects contributed by 6 global collaborators. The material from the prospective study consisted of cDNA or gDNA derived from T cells, B-cell-depleted T cells, or PBMCs. Sample metadata almost always included a de-identified subject ID, COVID-19 status, age in years and sex. Subjects who had been exposed to COVID-19, were actively infected with it, or had recovered from it provided the deeply sampled blood TCRbeta repertoires that made up the dataset. The repertoires were made available in a free public database intended to serve as a resource for research on the immune response to SARS-CoV-2. Where HLA class I and class II types were available, the types were taken from metadata supplied by the sample provider, not from assay-based typing. Summary of the overall study and its limitations: The quantity of clinical and demographic metadata differed by source and by participant and was supplied without curation.

The source of this sequence is a man in his sixties with COVID-19, enrolled during active disease. Material: peripheral blood.

CDR3 reads: CASSEGHQGGEAFF. In nucleotides, the sequence is TGCGCCAGCAGTGAAGGTCACCAGGGCGGTGAAGCTTTCTTT. The chain uses TRBV10-2 and TRBJ1-1; the D gene is perhaps TRBD1, from 5 matching bases. Including cysteine and phenylalanine, the CDR3 has 14 amino acids. Only the CDR3 DNA is retained, 42 bases long and in frame from the first base. According to the germline V gene, CDR1 reads WSHSY and CDR2 reads SAAADI. V drops 3 bases and J drops 7 bases, leaving 15 bases in between.